This T cell receptor beta chain originates from a study of blood T cell repertoires in COVID-19. Study summary: The analysed material was cDNA or gDNA that came from T cells, B-cell-depleted T cells, or PBMCs.

In its sample, this clone was seen a few times. At the DNA level, this CDR3 is encoded by other sequences in the same sample as well. The ends were cut back, 0 bases at V and 4 bases at J, with 8 bases in the middle. Looked up from germline, CDR1 is SGHNT and CDR2 is YYREEE (reference sequence). The CDR3 contains 13 residues. Authors' analysis steps: It was from reference gene primer amplification that nucleated cell counts were estimated. The table came from immunoSEQ multiplex PCR; TCRdb's copy has only in-frame clones and leaves some out. V and J calls and clone size are those listed in that table; D and trimming were worked out from the DNA. The table records around 140,000 clones, about four fifths of them present only once.

The chain combines TRBV5-4 with TRBJ2-7, with unresolved D. Material for sequencing was peripheral blood. This clonotype was obtained from a human donor with acute or convalescent COVID-19. The donor label of this sample is uncertain. The CDR3 DNA reads as TGTGCCAGCAGCTTGGATCCCGGGTACGAGCAGTACTTC. Its translation: CASSLDPGYEQYF.